Listed here are 23 T cell receptor beta chains from one sample, sequenced in a study of identifying expanded T cells in peripheral blood. Only in-frame clones appear in the TCRdb table, and some are missing; sequencing was by immunoSEQ multiplex PCR. The sample holds about 85,000 clones, more than 70% seen once. The sample was blood. The receptors shown here come from a person aged 18 to 70 in good health.

This chain joins TRBV7-2 and TRBJ2-2; no clear D gene. This CDR3 has 16 residues. V shed 2 bases and J shed 1 base, with 11 bases lying between them. The germline V gene encodes CDR1 SGHTA and CDR2 FQGNSA. In DNA, the CDR3 is TGTGCCAGCAGCTTAATGAATCCTAAGAACACCGGGGAGCTGTTTTTT. Protein product: CASSLMNPKNTGELFF.

V and J are TRBV19 and TRBJ1-6; 9 bases match TRBD1. There are 15 residues in the CDR3. From germline, CDR1 is LNHDA and CDR2 SQIVND (reference sequence). V was clipped by 6 bases and J by 7 bases; unmatched bases: 7. CDR3 loop: CASSLFDRGNSPLHF. Here the CDR3 DNA reads TGTGCCAGTAGCCTATTCGACAGGGGGAATTCACCCCTCCACTTT.

The chain uses TRBV2 and TRBJ1-5; possibly TRBD1 for D (6 bases). Per the germline V gene, CDR1 is SNHLY and CDR2 is FYNNEI. The CDR3 covers 14 residues. V was pared by 7 bases and J by 0 bases, with 10 bases between. The CDR3, as DNA: TGTGCCAGCAATCGACAGGTTAGCAATCAGCCCCAGCATTTT. Protein: CASNRQVSNQPQHF. Combining the CDR3 with reference TRBV2 and TRBJ1-5 gives the whole variable domain EPEVTQTPSHQVTQMGQEVILRCVPISNHLYFYWYRQILGQKVEFLVSFYNNEISEKSEIFDDQFSVERPDGSNFTLKIRSTKLEDSAMYFCASNRQVSNQPQHFGDGTRLSIL.

The chain is built from TRBV19 and TRBJ1-2; D perhaps matches TRBD1 (5 bases). This CDR3 spans 13 amino acids. Germline assignment: CDR1 LNHDA and CDR2 SQIVND (reference sequence). Trimming pared 7 bases from V and 2 bases from J, leaving 11 bases between. The CDR3 spells CASTGGSNYGYTF. For the CDR3, the DNA is TGTGCCAGTACTGGGGGTAGCAACTATGGCTACACCTTC.

The chain links TRBV7-8 to TRBJ2-7, with D possibly called TRBD1 or TRBD2 (5 bases each). From germline, CDR1 is SGHVS and CDR2 FQNEAQ. Trimming took off 1 base at V and 0 bases at J, with 16 bases between the two ends. This CDR3 is 17 amino acids long. The CDR3 DNA follows: TGTGCCAGCAGCTTAGAGACGGGACGGATGAGCTCCTACGAGCAGTACTTC. This codes for CASSLETGRMSSYEQYF.

This chain joins TRBV11-1 and TRBJ2-3; weak D call: TRBD2 (7 bases). The V gene lost 6 bases and the J gene lost 3 bases, with 19 bases spanning the gap. Germline V gene sequence: CDR1 SGHAT, CDR2 FQDESV (reference sequence). The CDR3 has 16 residues. In nucleotides, the CDR3 is TGTGCCAGCAGGGGCGGGGGCCTAGCCGGGACAGATACGCAGTATTTT. This gives the protein CASRGGGLAGTDTQYF.

There are many counts of this clone. The chain uses TRBV6-5 and TRBJ1-2, with 7 nucleotides matching TRBD1. CDR1 and CDR2 from the germline V gene are MNHEY and SVGAGI. Trimming removed 7 bases from V and 6 bases from J; junction bases left unmatched: 8. This CDR3 has 13 residues. The CDR3 DNA sequence: TGTGCCAGCACCAGACAGGGCGCCCATGGCTACACCTTC. This gives the protein CASTRQGAHGYTF.

The CDR3: CASSSSAGAKDTQYF. The CDR3 coding sequence is TGTGCCAGCAGCTCCTCGGCGGGGGCCAAAGATACGCAGTATTTT. V usage is TRBV7-2 and J usage is TRBJ2-3, with TRBD2 as a possible D gene (7 bases). The V gene's germline CDR1 is SGHTA and CDR2 FQGNSA. The CDR3 is made up of 15 amino acids. V was shortened by 4 bases and J by 5 bases, with 16 bases between the two germline ends. Filled out from reference TRBV7-2 and TRBJ2-3, the complete variable domain reads GAGVSQSPSNKVTEKGKDVELRCDPISGHTALYWYRQSLGQGLEFLIYFQGNSAPDKSGLPSDRFSAERTGGSVSTLTIQRTQQEDSAVYLCASSSSAGAKDTQYFGPGTRLTVL.

The rearrangement links TRBV7-2 to TRBJ1-5, with no clear D. The germline V and J ends were trimmed by 3 bases and 1 base, with 4 bases remaining between them. CDR3 length equals 13 residues. The germline CDR1 and CDR2 sequences are SGHTA and FQGNSA. The CDR3 region has the DNA TGTGCCAGCAGCTTGATAAGCAATCAGCCCCAGCATTTT. As protein: CASSLISNQPQHF.

The chain combines TRBV15 with TRBJ2-5; D not resolved. This CDR3 has 13 amino acids. The germline gives CDR1 LNHNV, CDR2 YYDKDF (reference sequence). The germline V and J ends were trimmed by 1 base and 5 bases, with 8 bases remaining between them. This CDR3 is CATSRVDRETQYF. CDR3 nucleotides: TGTGCCACCAGCAGAGTAGACCGGGAGACCCAGTACTTC.

The rearrangement uses TRBV7-9 and TRBJ2-4; 8 bases align to TRBD2. The CDR3 loop spans 17 amino acids. J was trimmed by 2 bases and V by 2 bases; bases with no gene match: 8. Germline V lookup: CDR1 SEHNR, CDR2 FQNEAQ (reference sequence). DNA for the CDR3: TGTGCCAGCAGCTTAACGGGGGGGCGTCTTCCCAAAAACATTCAGTACTTC. Translating gives CASSLTGGRLPKNIQYF.

CDR3 bases: TGTGCCAGCAGTTCCTTAAAGGATCAGCCCCAGCATTTT. This sequence encodes CASSSLKDQPQHF. The V and J genes are TRBV28 and TRBJ1-5; D uncertain. Trimming took 4 bases from V and 5 from J, leaving 9 bases between them. Germline values: CDR1 MDHEN, CDR2 SYDVKM. This CDR3 is 13 amino acids long.

The rearrangement joins TRBV5-6 to TRBJ2-4; D not resolved. This CDR3 contains 13 residues. Trimming left V 4 bases short and J 6 bases short, with 11 bases between. The V gene's germline CDR1 is SGHDT and CDR2 YYEEEE. As DNA, the CDR3 is TGTGCCAGCAGCCCCGGGTCCCCAAACATTCAGTACTTC. Its translation: CASSPGSPNIQYF.

This clone was seen once. The chain employs TRBV7-2 and TRBJ1-5, with a tentative D call TRBD1 (6 bases). Germline V lookup: CDR1 SGHTA, CDR2 FQGNSA. Trimming pared 1 base from V and 4 bases from J, leaving 8 bases between. This CDR3 comprises 14 residues. CDR3 bases: TGTGCCAGCAGCTTAGGTAGGGGGAATCAGCCCCAGCATTTT. Translating gives CASSLGRGNQPQHF.

The chain uses TRBV19 and TRBJ1-5, with TRBD1 matching over 8 bases. J lost 7 bases, V lost 0 bases, and 8 bases had no gene match. This CDR3 spans 16 amino acids. The germline gives CDR1 LNHDA, CDR2 SQIVND (reference sequence). CDR3 loop: CASSIDRDRGKQPQHF. The DNA of the CDR3 is TGTGCCAGTAGTATAGATCGAGACAGGGGTAAACAGCCCCAGCATTTT.

This chain uses TRBV2 with TRBJ2-1, with 9 positions matching TRBD2. The ends lost 3 bases at V and 15 bases at J; junction bases unmatched: 12. The CDR3 totals 14 residues. CDR1 is SNHLY and CDR2 is FYNNEI in the germline V gene. CDR3 in amino acids: CASSEGLLAGSSFF. CDR3 DNA: TGTGCCAGCAGTGAGGGGCTTCTAGCGGGGTCTTCGTTCTTC.

This clone is a singleton in its sample. The CDR3 is CAWSRNRGYEQYF. CDR3 nucleotide sequence: TGTGCCTGGAGTAGGAATAGGGGCTACGAGCAGTACTTC. The chain has TRBV30 and TRBJ2-7; perhaps TRBD1 as D (5 bases). V was cut by 2 bases and J by 3 bases, with 11 bases left in between. Germline CDR1 is GTSNPN and CDR2 is SVGIG (reference sequence). The CDR3 is 13 residues long.

The V and J genes are TRBV4-3 and TRBJ1-1; D is perhaps TRBD1 (6 bases). The CDR3 is 15 amino acids. V lost 1 base to trimming and J lost 4 bases, with 13 bases between them. Germline V gene lookup returns CDR1 LGHNA and CDR2 YSLEER. CDR3 sequence (DNA): TGCGCCAGCAGCCAAGTCGCGGGAGGGGGCACTGAAGCTTTCTTT. It translates to CASSQVAGGGTEAFF.

In DNA, the CDR3 is TGTGCCAGCAGCCCTAGCGGGGGGGCGAATACGCAGTATTTT. Translating it yields CASSPSGGANTQYF. V usage is TRBV6-6 and J usage is TRBJ2-3, with TRBD2 matching over 12 bases. This CDR3 contains 14 residues. CDR1 is MNHNY and CDR2 is SVGAGI in the germline V gene (reference sequence). V shed 6 bases and J 7 bases; nucleotides not matched to a gene: 5.

This clone was seen only once. This rearrangement joins TRBV10-2 to TRBJ1-2; the match to TRBD1 covers 7 bases. There are 14 residues in the CDR3. CDR1 and CDR2 from the germline V gene are WSHSY and SAAADI. The trim removed 2 bases at V and 5 bases at J, leaving 5 bases unmatched. CDR3 sequence: CASSEGTVRYGYTF. The CDR3 bases are TGCGCCAGCAGTGAGGGGACAGTTCGATATGGCTACACCTTC.

The chain recombines TRBV5-6 with TRBJ2-3; D not certain. CDR3 size: 15 residues. The germline gives CDR1 SGHDT, CDR2 YYEEEE. Trimming pared 4 bases from V and 0 bases from J, leaving 12 bases between. CDR3 bases: TGTGCCAGCAGCCATTCCTGGGGAAGCACAGATACGCAGTATTTT. This gives the protein CASSHSWGSTDTQYF.

The CDR3 bases are TGTGCCAGTAGTATCGCTTGGACAGGGGGATACGAGCAGTACTTC. Protein sequence: CASSIAWTGGYEQYF. The V and J genes are TRBV19 and TRBJ2-7, with TRBD1 matching 10 bases. This CDR3 is built from 15 residues. With 3 bases clipped from V and 4 bases from J, the junction kept 6 bases outside the gene matches. Germline V lookup: CDR1 LNHDA, CDR2 SQIVND (reference sequence).

This chain uses TRBV10-2 with TRBJ1-2; 7 nucleotides align to TRBD1. The germline V gene encodes CDR1 WSHSY and CDR2 SAAADI. The CDR3 loop spans 16 amino acids. The J segment lost 8 bases and the V segment lost 5 bases, leaving 17 bases of the junction unmatched. The CDR3 here is CASSPIMSRDRIGYTF. The CDR3 DNA reads as TGCGCCAGCAGTCCTATCATGTCCCGGGACAGAATCGGCTACACCTTC.